The 3 T cell receptor beta chains below come from one sample, sequenced in a study of blood T cell repertoires in COVID-19. Produced via immunoSEQ multiplex PCR; TCRdb's table is partial and in-frame only. The sample has fewer than 250,000 clones; around 84% are singletons. Sample: PBMCs or T cells enriched from blood (not recorded which). These receptors were taken from a woman in her thirties or forties who had recovered from COVID-19.

The chain joins TRBV6-2 or TRBV6-3 to TRBJ2-3, with 14 bases lining up with TRBD2. The V and J ends lost 3 bases and 8 bases, in that order; junction bases with no gene match: 4. The CDR3 is 15 amino acids. Germline CDR1 reads MNHEY; CDR2 reads SVGEGT. The CDR3 sequence: CASSYGLAGGLTQYF. CDR3 coding DNA: TGTGCCAGCAGTTATGGACTAGCGGGAGGCCTTACGCAGTATTTT.

The chain combines TRBV7-2 with TRBJ2-7; D gene ambiguous. CDR1 and CDR2 (germline): SGHTA, FQGNSA. V was shortened by 5 bases and J by 4 bases, with 18 bases between the two germline ends. This CDR3 has 15 residues. The CDR3 loop reads CASSLRPVPVYEQYF. In DNA, the CDR3 is TGTGCCAGCAGCCTCCGTCCGGTCCCCGTATACGAGCAGTACTTC.

The V and J genes are TRBV7-9 and TRBJ1-2; possibly TRBD1 for D (6 bases). With 4 bases removed from V and 0 bases from J, the gap between germline ends came to 21 bases. Germline values: CDR1 SEHNR, CDR2 FQNEAQ (reference sequence). This CDR3 is 18 amino acids long. CDR3 protein: CASSSRRVDRRANYGYTF. The CDR3 nucleotides read TGTGCCAGCAGCTCCCGTAGGGTAGACAGGAGAGCTAACTATGGCTACACCTTC. The variable domain in full, with the rest retrieved from reference TRBV7-9 and TRBJ1-2, is DTGVSQNPRHKITKRGQNVTFRCDPISEHNRLYWYRQTLGQGPEFLTYFQNEAQLEKSRLLSDRFSAERPKGSFSTLEIQRTEQGDSAMYLCASSSRRVDRRANYGYTFGSGTRLTVV.